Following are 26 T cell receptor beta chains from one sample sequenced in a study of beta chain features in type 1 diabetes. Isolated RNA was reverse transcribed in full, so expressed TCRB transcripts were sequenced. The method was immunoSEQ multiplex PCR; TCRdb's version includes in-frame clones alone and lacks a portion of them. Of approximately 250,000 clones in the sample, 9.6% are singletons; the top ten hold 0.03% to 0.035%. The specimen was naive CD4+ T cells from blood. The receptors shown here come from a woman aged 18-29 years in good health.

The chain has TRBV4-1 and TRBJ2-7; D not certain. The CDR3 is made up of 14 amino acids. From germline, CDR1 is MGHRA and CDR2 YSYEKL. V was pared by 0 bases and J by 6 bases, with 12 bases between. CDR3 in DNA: TGCGCCAGCAGCCAAGACCCGGGTCTCTCCGAGCAGTACTTC. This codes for CASSQDPGLSEQYF.

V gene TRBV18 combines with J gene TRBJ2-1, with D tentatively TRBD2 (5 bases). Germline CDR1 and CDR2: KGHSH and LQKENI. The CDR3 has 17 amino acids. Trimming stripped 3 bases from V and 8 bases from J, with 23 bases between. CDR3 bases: TGTGCCAGCTCACCTGACCAGTGGGCGGGTGGGTTCCATGAGCAGTTCTTC. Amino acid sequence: CASSPDQWAGGFHEQFF. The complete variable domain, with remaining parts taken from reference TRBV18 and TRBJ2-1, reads NAGVMQNPRHLVRRRGQEARLRCSPMKGHSHVYWYRQLPEEGLKFMVYLQKENIIDESGMPKERFSAEFPKEGPSILRIQQVVRGDSAAYFCASSPDQWAGGFHEQFFGPGTRLTVL.

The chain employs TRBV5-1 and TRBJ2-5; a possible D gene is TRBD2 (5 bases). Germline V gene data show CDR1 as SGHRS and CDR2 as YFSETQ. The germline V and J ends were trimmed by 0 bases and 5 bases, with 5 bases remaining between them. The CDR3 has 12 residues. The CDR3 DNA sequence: TGCGCCAGCAGCTTGGGGAGGGAGACCCAGTACTTC. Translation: CASSLGRETQYF.

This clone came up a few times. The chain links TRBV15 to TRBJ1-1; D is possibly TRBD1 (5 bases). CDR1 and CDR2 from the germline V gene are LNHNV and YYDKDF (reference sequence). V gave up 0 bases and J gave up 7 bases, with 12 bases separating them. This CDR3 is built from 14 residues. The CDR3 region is CATSRDQQAGEAFF. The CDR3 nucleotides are TGTGCCACCAGCAGAGATCAACAGGCCGGTGAAGCTTTCTTT.

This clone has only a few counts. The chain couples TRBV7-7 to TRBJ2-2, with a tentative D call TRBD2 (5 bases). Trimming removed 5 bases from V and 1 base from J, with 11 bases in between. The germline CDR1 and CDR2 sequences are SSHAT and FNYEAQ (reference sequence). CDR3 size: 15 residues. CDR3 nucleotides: TGTGCCAGCAGCCTCGTCGGGGTGAACACCGGGGAGCTGTTTTTT. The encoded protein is CASSLVGVNTGELFF.

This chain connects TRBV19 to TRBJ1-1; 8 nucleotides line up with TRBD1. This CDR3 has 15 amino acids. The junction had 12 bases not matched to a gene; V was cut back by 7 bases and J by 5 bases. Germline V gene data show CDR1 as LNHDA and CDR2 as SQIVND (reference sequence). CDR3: CASTPVRQGTTEAFF. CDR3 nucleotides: TGTGCCAGTACTCCGGTAAGACAGGGGACGACTGAAGCTTTCTTT.

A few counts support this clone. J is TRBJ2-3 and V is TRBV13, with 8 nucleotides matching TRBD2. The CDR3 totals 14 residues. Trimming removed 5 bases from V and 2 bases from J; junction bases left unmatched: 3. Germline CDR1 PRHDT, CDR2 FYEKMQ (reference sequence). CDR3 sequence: CASSPAGATDTQYF. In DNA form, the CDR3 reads TGTGCCAGCAGCCCAGCGGGGGCCACAGATACGCAGTATTTT. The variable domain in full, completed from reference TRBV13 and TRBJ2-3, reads AAGVIQSPRHLIKEKRETATLKCYPIPRHDTVYWYQQGPGQDPQFLISFYEKMQSDKGSIPDRFSAQQFSDYHSELNMSSLELGDSALYFCASSPAGATDTQYFGPGTRLTVL.

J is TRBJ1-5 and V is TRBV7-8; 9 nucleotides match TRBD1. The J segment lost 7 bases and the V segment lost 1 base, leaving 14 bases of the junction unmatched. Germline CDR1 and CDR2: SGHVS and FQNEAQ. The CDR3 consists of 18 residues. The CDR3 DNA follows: TGTGCCAGCAGCTTAGTCACAGGGGGCGGTGGGTCTAGGCAGCCCCAGCATTTT. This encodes CASSLVTGGGGSRQPQHF. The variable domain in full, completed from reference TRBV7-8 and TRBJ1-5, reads GAGVSQSPRYKVAKRGQDVALRCDPISGHVSLFWYQQALGQGPEFLTYFQNEAQLDKSGLPSDRFFAERPEGSVSTLKIQRTQQEDSAVYLCASSLVTGGGGSRQPQHFGDGTRLSIL.

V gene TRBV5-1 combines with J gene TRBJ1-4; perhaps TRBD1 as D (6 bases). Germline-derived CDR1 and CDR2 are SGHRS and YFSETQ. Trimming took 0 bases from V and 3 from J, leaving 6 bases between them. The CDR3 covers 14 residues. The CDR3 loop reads CASSLGTANEKLFF. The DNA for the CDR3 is TGCGCCAGCAGCTTGGGGACAGCTAATGAAAAACTGTTTTTT.

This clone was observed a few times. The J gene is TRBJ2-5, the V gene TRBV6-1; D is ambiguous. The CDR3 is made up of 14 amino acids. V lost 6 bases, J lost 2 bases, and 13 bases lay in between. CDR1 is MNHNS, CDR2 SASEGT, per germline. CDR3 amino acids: CASSLPERQETQYF. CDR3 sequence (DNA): TGTGCCAGCAGCCTCCCTGAGCGACAAGAGACCCAGTACTTC.

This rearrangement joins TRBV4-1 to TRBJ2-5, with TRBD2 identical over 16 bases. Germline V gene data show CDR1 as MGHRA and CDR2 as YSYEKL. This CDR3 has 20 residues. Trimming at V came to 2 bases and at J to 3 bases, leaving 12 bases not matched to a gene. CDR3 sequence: CASSQSHPGLAGGGKETQYF. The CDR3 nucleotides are TGCGCCAGCAGCCAATCCCACCCGGGACTAGCGGGGGGGGGTAAAGAGACCCAGTACTTC.

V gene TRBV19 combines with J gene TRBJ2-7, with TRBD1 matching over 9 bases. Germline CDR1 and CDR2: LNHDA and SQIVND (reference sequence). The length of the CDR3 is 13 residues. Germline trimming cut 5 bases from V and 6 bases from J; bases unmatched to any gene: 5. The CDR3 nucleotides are TGTGCCAGTAGTGTCCGGACAGGGGTCGAGCAGTACTTC. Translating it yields CASSVRTGVEQYF.

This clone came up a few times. The chain's CDR3 is CASSVETGGSRETQYF. CDR3 nucleotide sequence: TGTGCCAGCAGCGTAGAAACAGGGGGCTCGAGGGAGACCCAGTACTTC. This chain joins TRBV9 and TRBJ2-5, with TRBD1 identical over 9 bases. V lost 0 bases to trimming and J lost 5 bases; unmatched junction nucleotides: 8. The CDR3 has 16 residues. CDR1 and CDR2 from the germline V gene are SGDLS and YYNGEE.

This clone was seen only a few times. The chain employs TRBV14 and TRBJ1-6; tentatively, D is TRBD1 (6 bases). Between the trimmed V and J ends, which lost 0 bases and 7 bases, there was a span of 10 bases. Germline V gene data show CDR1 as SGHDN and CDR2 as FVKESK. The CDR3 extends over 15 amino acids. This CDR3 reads CASSQESRGNSPLHF. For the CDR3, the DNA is TGTGCCAGCAGCCAAGAGTCCAGGGGAAATTCACCCCTCCACTTT.

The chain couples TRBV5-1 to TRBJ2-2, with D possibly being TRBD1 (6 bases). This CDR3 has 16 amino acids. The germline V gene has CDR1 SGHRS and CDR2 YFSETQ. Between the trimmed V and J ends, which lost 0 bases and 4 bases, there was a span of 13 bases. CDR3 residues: CASSLDARGITGELFF. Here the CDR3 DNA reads TGCGCCAGCAGCTTGGATGCCAGGGGAATCACCGGGGAGCTGTTTTTT.

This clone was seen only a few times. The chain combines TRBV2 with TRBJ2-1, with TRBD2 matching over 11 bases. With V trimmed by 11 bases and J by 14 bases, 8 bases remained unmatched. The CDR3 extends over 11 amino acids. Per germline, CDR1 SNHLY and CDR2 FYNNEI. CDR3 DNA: TGTGCCGGGGAGATAGCGGGGGGGGAGTTCTTC. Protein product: CAGEIAGGEFF.

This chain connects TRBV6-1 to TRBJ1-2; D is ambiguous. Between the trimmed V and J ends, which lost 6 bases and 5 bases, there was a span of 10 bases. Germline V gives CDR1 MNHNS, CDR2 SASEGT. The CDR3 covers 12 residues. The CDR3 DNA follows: TGTGCCAGCAGCCCTTCGGTTTATGGCTACACCTTC. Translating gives CASSPSVYGYTF.

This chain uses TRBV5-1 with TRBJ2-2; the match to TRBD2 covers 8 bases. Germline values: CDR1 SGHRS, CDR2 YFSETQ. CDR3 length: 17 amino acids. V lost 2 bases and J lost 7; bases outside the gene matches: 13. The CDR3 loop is CASSLPPGLELIGELFF. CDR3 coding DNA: TGCGCCAGCAGCTTACCGCCGGGACTAGAGTTGATCGGGGAGCTGTTTTTT.

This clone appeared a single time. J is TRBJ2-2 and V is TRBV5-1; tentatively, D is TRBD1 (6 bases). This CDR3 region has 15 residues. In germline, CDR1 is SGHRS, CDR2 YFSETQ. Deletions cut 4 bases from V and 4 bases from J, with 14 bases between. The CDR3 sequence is CASSRNGQSTGELFF. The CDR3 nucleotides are TGCGCCAGCAGCCGTAATGGACAGTCCACCGGGGAGCTGTTTTTT.

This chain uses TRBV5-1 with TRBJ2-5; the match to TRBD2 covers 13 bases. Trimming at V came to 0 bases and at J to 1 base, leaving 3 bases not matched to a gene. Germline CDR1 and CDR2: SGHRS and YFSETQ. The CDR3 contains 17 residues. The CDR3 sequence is CASSLGTSGSSQETQYF. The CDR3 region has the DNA TGCGCCAGCAGCTTGGGGACTAGCGGGAGCTCCCAAGAGACCCAGTACTTC.

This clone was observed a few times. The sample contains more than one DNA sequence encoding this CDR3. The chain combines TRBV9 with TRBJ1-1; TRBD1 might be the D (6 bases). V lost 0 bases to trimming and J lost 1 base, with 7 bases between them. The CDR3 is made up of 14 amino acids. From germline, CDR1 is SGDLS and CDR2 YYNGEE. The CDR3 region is CASSVATGNTEAFF. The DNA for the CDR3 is TGTGCCAGCAGCGTAGCGACAGGGAACACTGAAGCTTTCTTT.

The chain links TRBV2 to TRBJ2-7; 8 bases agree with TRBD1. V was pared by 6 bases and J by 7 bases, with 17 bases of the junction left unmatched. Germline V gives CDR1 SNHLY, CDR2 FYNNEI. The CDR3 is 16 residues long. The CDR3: CASSEPPSDRDGEQYF. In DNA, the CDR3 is TGTGCCAGCAGCGAGCCACCATCGGACAGGGATGGGGAGCAGTACTTC.

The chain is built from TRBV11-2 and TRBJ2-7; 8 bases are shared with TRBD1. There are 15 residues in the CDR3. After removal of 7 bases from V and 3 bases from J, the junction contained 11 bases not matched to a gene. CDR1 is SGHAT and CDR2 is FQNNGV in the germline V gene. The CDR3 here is CASNPRGTGLYEQYF. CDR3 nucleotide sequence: TGTGCCAGCAACCCTCGGGGGACAGGCCTCTACGAGCAGTACTTC.

The CDR3 region is CASSVEPLINYGYTF. In DNA, the CDR3 is TGTGCCAGCAGCGTGGAGCCCCTCATTAACTATGGCTACACCTTC. The V gene is TRBV9, the J gene TRBJ1-2; D uncertain. CDR3 length equals 15 residues. Trimming pared 2 bases from V and 1 base from J, leaving 12 bases between. Germline CDR1 and CDR2: SGDLS and YYNGEE.

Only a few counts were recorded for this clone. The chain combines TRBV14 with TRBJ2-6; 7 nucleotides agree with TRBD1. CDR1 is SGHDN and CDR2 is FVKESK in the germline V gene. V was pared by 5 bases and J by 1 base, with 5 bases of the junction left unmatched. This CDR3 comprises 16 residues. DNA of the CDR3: TGTGCCAGCAGCGTACAGGGGATTTCTGGGGCCAACGTCCTGACTTTC. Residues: CASSVQGISGANVLTF.

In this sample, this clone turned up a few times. This CDR3 reads CASSVGGGITDTQYF. The CDR3 DNA reads as TGTGCCAGCAGCGTCGGGGGAGGGATCACAGATACGCAGTATTTT. The gene calls are TRBV9 and TRBJ2-3; TRBD2 aligns across 7 bases. Germline V gene sequence: CDR1 SGDLS, CDR2 YYNGEE. J gave up 2 bases and V 2 bases, and 5 bases lay outside the gene matches. The CDR3 contains 15 residues.